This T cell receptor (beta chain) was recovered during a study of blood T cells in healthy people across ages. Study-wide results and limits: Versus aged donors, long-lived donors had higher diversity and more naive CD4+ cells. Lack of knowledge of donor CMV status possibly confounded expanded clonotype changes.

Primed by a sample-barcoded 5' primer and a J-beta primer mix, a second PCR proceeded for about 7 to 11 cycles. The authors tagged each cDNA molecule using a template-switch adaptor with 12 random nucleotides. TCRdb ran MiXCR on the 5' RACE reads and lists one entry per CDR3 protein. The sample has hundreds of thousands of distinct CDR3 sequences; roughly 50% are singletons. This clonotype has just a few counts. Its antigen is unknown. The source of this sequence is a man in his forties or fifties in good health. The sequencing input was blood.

The CDR3 DNA reads TGTGCCAGCAGTTACTTCCCGGACAGTCCCTACGAGCAGTACTTC. This gives the protein CASSYFPDSPYEQYF. The chain combines TRBV27 with TRBJ2-7; a possible D gene is TRBD1 (6 bases). Germline lookup yields CDR1 MNHEY and CDR2 SMNVEV (reference sequence). This CDR3 region has 15 residues. V was pared by 4 bases and J by 2 bases, with 15 bases between.